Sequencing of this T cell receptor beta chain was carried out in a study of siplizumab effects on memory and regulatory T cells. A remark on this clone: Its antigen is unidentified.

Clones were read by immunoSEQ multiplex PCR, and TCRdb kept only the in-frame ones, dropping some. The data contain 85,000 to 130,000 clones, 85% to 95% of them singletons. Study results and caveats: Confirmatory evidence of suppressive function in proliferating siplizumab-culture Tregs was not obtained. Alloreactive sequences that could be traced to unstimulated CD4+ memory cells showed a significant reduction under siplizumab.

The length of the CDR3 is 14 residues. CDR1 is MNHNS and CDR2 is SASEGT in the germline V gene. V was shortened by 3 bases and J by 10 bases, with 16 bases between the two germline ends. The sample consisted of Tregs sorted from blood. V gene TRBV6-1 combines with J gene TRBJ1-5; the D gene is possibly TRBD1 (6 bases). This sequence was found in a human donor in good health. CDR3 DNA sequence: TGTGCCAGCAGTGAGGCTCCGGGGGCGGAACCCCAGCATTTT. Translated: CASSEAPGAEPQHF.